These 24 T cell receptor beta chains were all obtained from the same sample, sequenced in a study of CD8 T cells in Susac syndrome. A quantity of roughly 0.5 to 1 ug RNA underwent reverse transcription using random hexamers. TCRdb reprocessed the immunoSEQ multiplex PCR reads via MiXCR and lists one record per CDR3 protein. Of under 250,000 distinct CDR3 sequences in the sample, 93% were seen once. Input material: CD4+ T cells from PBMCs. These receptors all come from a human donor with multiple sclerosis.

The chain uses TRBV6-1 and TRBJ2-2; TRBD2 agrees at 7 bases. The CDR3 consists of 17 residues. The V gene end was trimmed by 6 bases and the J gene end by 4 bases; junction bases not matched to a gene: 14. The V gene's germline CDR1 is MNHNS and CDR2 SASEGT. CDR3 sequence reads: CASSSWGSGLVTGELFF. As DNA, the CDR3 is TGTGCCAGCAGCTCCTGGGGTAGCGGGCTTGTCACCGGGGAGCTGTTTTTT.

The CDR3 sequence: CASRTGGAYGYTF. The CDR3 DNA reads TGTGCCAGCAGGACAGGGGGCGCATATGGCTACACCTTC. The chain is built from TRBV6-6 and TRBJ1-2; 10 bases are a match to TRBD1. The CDR3 totals 13 residues. Trimming at V came to 6 bases and at J to 5 bases, leaving 3 bases not matched to a gene. The germline CDR1 and CDR2 sequences are MNHNY and SVGAGI (reference sequence).

The chain combines TRBV30 with TRBJ2-7, with 10 nucleotides matching TRBD2. CDR3 size: 15 residues. V lost 3 bases to trimming and J lost 1 base; unmatched junction nucleotides: 6. CDR1 is GTSNPN and CDR2 is SVGIG in the germline V gene (reference sequence). This CDR3 reads CAWRSPGLASYEQYF. The DNA for the CDR3 is TGTGCCTGGAGAAGTCCGGGACTAGCGTCCTACGAGCAGTACTTC.

The chain combines TRBV12-3 or TRBV12-4 with TRBJ1-4, with D unresolved. The CDR3 has 12 amino acids. V was pared by 3 bases and J by 13 bases, with 12 bases between. The CDR3 nucleotides read TGTGCCAGCAGTTTGGAGGGTGCGTCACTGTTTTTT. As protein: CASSLEGASLFF.

The V gene is TRBV3-1, the J gene TRBJ2-2; 9 bases align to TRBD2. Germline CDR1 and CDR2: LGHDT and YNNKEL (reference sequence). The junction had 7 bases not matched to a gene; V was cut back by 2 bases and J by 6 bases. This CDR3 is built from 16 residues. The CDR3 sequence is CASSQLAGVLSGELFF. The CDR3 DNA follows: TGTGCCAGCAGCCAATTAGCGGGGGTTCTCTCCGGGGAGCTGTTTTTT.

This chain links TRBV20-1 with TRBJ2-5; 7 bases align to TRBD1. Germline lookup yields CDR1 DFQATT and CDR2 SNEGSKA (reference sequence). V dropped 5 bases and J dropped 5; count of bases not matched to a gene: 11. The CDR3 contains 14 residues. CDR3 coding DNA: TGCAGTGCTGCTATAACAGGGGCCTTGGAGACCCAGTACTTC. Amino acid sequence: CSAAITGALETQYF.

The rearrangement uses TRBV20-1 and TRBJ1-5; D is ambiguous. The CDR3 is 14 residues long. CDR1 is DFQATT and CDR2 is SNEGSKA in the germline V gene (reference sequence). The V end was cut by 1 base, the J end by 0 bases, with 7 bases between. The CDR3 loop reads CSARVSYSNQPQHF. The CDR3 DNA reads TGCAGTGCTAGAGTTTCATATAGCAATCAGCCCCAGCATTTT.

The genes are TRBV16 and TRBJ1-2; TRBD1 aligns across 8 bases. This CDR3 is built from 15 residues. Looked up from germline, CDR1 is KGHSY and CDR2 is FQNENV. The J segment lost 4 bases and the V segment lost 3 bases, leaving 7 bases of the junction unmatched. The CDR3 DNA follows: TGTGCCAGCAGCCAGGACAGGGACTTGGGCTATGGCTACACCTTC. It encodes CASSQDRDLGYGYTF. Using reference TRBV16 and TRBJ1-2 for the parts outside the CDR3, the full variable domain is GEEVAQTPKHLVRGEGQKAKLYCAPIKGHSYVFWYQQVLKNEFKFLISFQNENVFDETGMPKERFSAKCLPNSPCSLEIQATKLEDSAVYFCASSQDRDLGYGYTFGSGTRLTVV.

This clonotype occurred once. The J gene is TRBJ2-2, the V gene TRBV5-4; 11 bases match TRBD2. The CDR3 is made up of 16 amino acids. The germline V gene has CDR1 SGHNT and CDR2 YYREEE (reference sequence). V gave up 1 base and J gave up 4 bases; unmatched junction bases: 3. The CDR3 coding sequence is TGTGCCAGCAGCTTGCATAGCGGGAGGGCCACCGGGGAGCTGTTTTTT. Its translation: CASSLHSGRATGELFF. The whole variable domain, remainder taken from reference TRBV5-4 and TRBJ2-2, is ETGVTQSPTHLIKTRGQQVTLRCSSQSGHNTVSWYQQALGQGPQFIFQYYREEENGRGNFPPRFSGLQFPNYSSELNVNALELDDSALYLCASSLHSGRATGELFFGEGSRLTVL.

V gene TRBV7-9 combines with J gene TRBJ2-1, with 7 bases that match TRBD2. The germline V gene encodes CDR1 SEHNR and CDR2 FQNEAQ (reference sequence). The CDR3 consists of 17 residues. Germline trimming cut 5 bases from V and 4 bases from J; bases unmatched to any gene: 14. The CDR3 sequence is CASSPSPAGAGYNEQFF. DNA for the CDR3: TGTGCCAGCAGCCCTAGCCCCGCGGGAGCCGGTTACAATGAGCAGTTCTTC. Filled out from reference TRBV7-9 and TRBJ2-1, the complete variable domain reads DTGVSQNPRHKITKRGQNVTFRCDPISEHNRLYWYRQTLGQGPEFLTYFQNEAQLEKSRLLSDRFSAERPKGSFSTLEIQRTEQGDSAMYLCASSPSPAGAGYNEQFFGPGTRLTVL.

This clonotype was counted once. The chain has TRBV9 and TRBJ1-2; 7 bases agree with TRBD1. CDR3 length equals 14 residues. Per the germline V gene, CDR1 is SGDLS and CDR2 is YYNGEE. V was clipped by 7 bases and J by 1 base; unmatched bases: 7. The CDR3 sequence is CASAAGGINYGYTF. CDR3 DNA: TGTGCCAGCGCGGCAGGGGGGATTAACTATGGCTACACCTTC. Variable domain in full (rest from reference TRBV9 and TRBJ1-2): DSGVTQTPKHLITATGQRVTLRCSPRSGDLSVYWYQQSLDQGLQFLIQYYNGEERAKGNILERFSAQQFPDLHSELNLSSLELGDSALYFCASAAGGINYGYTFGSGTRLTVV.

V is TRBV20-1 and J is TRBJ2-3; D is unresolved. The germline V and J ends were trimmed by 6 bases and 2 bases, with 9 bases remaining between them. From germline, CDR1 is DFQATT and CDR2 SNEGSKA (reference sequence). The CDR3 extends over 12 amino acids. The CDR3, as DNA: TGCAGTGCCGACAATCCCACAGATACGCAGTATTTT. It is translated as CSADNPTDTQYF.

This chain connects TRBV11-3 to TRBJ2-6; D ambiguous. The CDR3 totals 15 residues. Germline CDR1 and CDR2: SGHNT and YENEEA. Between the trimmed V and J ends, which lost 1 base and 2 bases, there was a span of 6 bases. This CDR3 is CASSLGLTGANVLTF. Written as DNA, the CDR3 is TGTGCCAGCAGCTTAGGGTTAACTGGGGCCAACGTCCTGACTTTC.

This rearrangement joins TRBV12-5 to TRBJ2-7; D is unresolved. Between the trimmed V and J ends, which lost 2 bases and 3 bases, there was a span of 8 bases. The CDR3 contains 13 residues. Germline loops: CDR1 LGHNT, CDR2 FRNRAP. CDR3: CASGLPRSYEQYF. The DNA of the CDR3 is TGTGCTAGTGGTTTGCCCAGAAGCTACGAGCAGTACTTC.

CDR3 DNA: TGTGCCAGCAGCCAAGGGACTAGCGGGAGCCAAGAGACCCAGTACTTC. It specifies CASSQGTSGSQETQYF. The gene calls are TRBV4-2 and TRBJ2-5; 13 bases fit TRBD2. V was pared by 1 base and J by 1 base, with 0 bases of the junction left unmatched. The V gene's germline CDR1 is LGHNA and CDR2 YNFKEQ. The CDR3 loop spans 16 amino acids.

The chain employs TRBV5-1 and TRBJ2-5; D is perhaps TRBD1 or TRBD2 (5 bases each). V lost 4 bases and J lost 2, with 18 bases in between. Germline assignment: CDR1 SGHRS and CDR2 YFSETQ. There are 16 residues in the CDR3. The CDR3 loop is CASSPRVASNQETQYF. The CDR3 DNA follows: TGCGCCAGCAGCCCCAGGGTAGCGAGCAATCAAGAGACCCAGTACTTC.

The chain employs TRBV29-1 and TRBJ2-4; perhaps TRBD2 as D (6 bases). The CDR3 runs to 14 residues. CDR1 is SQVTM, CDR2 ANQGSEA, per germline. The V and J ends lost 1 base and 2 bases respectively, with 9 bases between them. In DNA, the CDR3 is TGCAGCGTTGAAGTGGCGGGGACCAAAAACATTCAGTACTTC. This gives the protein CSVEVAGTKNIQYF.

The V gene is TRBV5-1, the J gene TRBJ2-3; possibly TRBD1 for D (5 bases). The V end was cut by 0 bases, the J end by 5 bases, with 10 bases between. Germline assignment: CDR1 SGHRS and CDR2 YFSETQ. The CDR3 is 14 residues long. CDR3 protein: CASSLEGIGDTQYF. CDR3 in DNA: TGCGCCAGCAGCTTGGAGGGGATCGGAGATACGCAGTATTTT. Complete variable domain (other parts from reference TRBV5-1 and TRBJ2-3): KAGVTQTPRYLIKTRGQQVTLSCSPISGHRSVSWYQQTPGQGLQFLFEYFSETQRNKGNFPGRFSGRQFSNSRSEMNVSTLELGDSALYLCASSLEGIGDTQYFGPGTRLTVL.

V gene TRBV12-3 or TRBV12-4 combines with J gene TRBJ1-1; D gene ambiguous. This CDR3 is 13 amino acids long. Deletions cut 3 bases from V and 5 bases from J, with 10 bases between. The CDR3, as DNA: TGTGCCAGCAGTTTGAGAAAAGGAACTGAAGCTTTCTTT. It translates to CASSLRKGTEAFF.

The chain links TRBV20-1 to TRBJ2-3; TRBD2 matches 12 bases. V lost 6 bases, J lost 2 bases, and 6 bases stayed unmatched. The CDR3 contains 15 residues. Germline V gene sequence: CDR1 DFQATT, CDR2 SNEGSKA (reference sequence). CDR3 DNA: TGCAGTGCGTCGACTAGCGGGGGACACACAGATACGCAGTATTTT. It is translated as CSASTSGGHTDTQYF.

The chain carries TRBV12-3 or TRBV12-4 and TRBJ2-2; 9 nucleotides line up with TRBD1. This CDR3 spans 15 amino acids. The V and J ends lost 5 bases and 13 bases, in that order; junction bases with no gene match: 14. This CDR3 reads CASSPIRDRVSGLFF. The CDR3 nucleotides are TGTGCCAGCAGTCCCATCCGGGACAGGGTATCAGGGCTGTTTTTT.

The V call is TRBV7-3, the J call TRBJ2-3; no clear D gene. The germline CDR1 and CDR2 sequences are SGHTA and FQGTGA. V lost 5 bases and J 2 bases, leaving 11 bases between the germline ends. This CDR3 comprises 14 residues. CDR3 residues: CASSDVGSTDTQYF. CDR3 nucleotide sequence: TGTGCCAGCAGCGATGTGGGGTCCACAGATACGCAGTATTTT. Together with reference TRBV7-3 and TRBJ2-3, the CDR3 gives the full variable domain: GAGVSQTPSNKVTEKGKYVELRCDPISGHTALYWYRQSLGQGPEFLIYFQGTGAADDSGLPNDRFFAVRPEGSVSTLKIQRTERGDSAVYLCASSDVGSTDTQYFGPGTRLTVL.

The gene calls are TRBV29-1 and TRBJ1-1; unclear D gene. V lost 7 bases and J 11 bases, leaving 14 bases between the germline ends. CDR1 is SQVTM, CDR2 ANQGSEA, per germline. The CDR3 runs 10 residues. The CDR3 DNA follows: TGCAGCGCCGCGGGAGGGAGGGCTTTCTTT. As protein: CSAAGGRAFF.

This clonotype was observed a single time. This chain uses TRBV29-1 with TRBJ2-1; 10 bases align to TRBD1. Germline values: CDR1 SQVTM, CDR2 ANQGSEA. The CDR3 is made up of 15 amino acids. Germline trimming cut 4 bases from V and 6 bases from J; bases unmatched to any gene: 9. CDR3 in amino acids: CSVGDRDRGVNEQFF. In DNA form, the CDR3 reads TGCAGCGTTGGTGATCGGGACAGGGGAGTCAATGAGCAGTTCTTC.